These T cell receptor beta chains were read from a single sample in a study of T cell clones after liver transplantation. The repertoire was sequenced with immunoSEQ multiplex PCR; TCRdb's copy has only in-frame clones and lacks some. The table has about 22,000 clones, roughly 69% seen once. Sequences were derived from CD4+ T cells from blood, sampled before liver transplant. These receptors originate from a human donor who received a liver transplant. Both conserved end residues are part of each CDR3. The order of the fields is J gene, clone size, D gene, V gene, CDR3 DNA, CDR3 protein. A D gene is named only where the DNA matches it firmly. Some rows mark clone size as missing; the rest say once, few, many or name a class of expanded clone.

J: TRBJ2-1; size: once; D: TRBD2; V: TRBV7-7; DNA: TGTGCTAGCAGCTTAGGGACTAGCGGGAGTAATAATGAGCAGTTCTTC; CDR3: CASSLGTSGSNNEQFF
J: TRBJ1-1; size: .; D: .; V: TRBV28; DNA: TGTGCCAGCAGTTCCCATATGAACACTGAAGCTTTCTTT; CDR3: CASSSHMNTEAFF
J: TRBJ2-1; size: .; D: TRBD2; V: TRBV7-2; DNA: TGTGCCAGCAGCCCGACTAGCGGGAGCTACAATGAGCAGTTCTTC; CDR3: CASSPTSGSYNEQFF
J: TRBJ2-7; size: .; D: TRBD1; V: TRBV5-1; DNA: TGCGCCAGCAGCTTGGATCCAGGGGGAAGGTACGAGCAGTACTTC; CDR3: CASSLDPGGRYEQYF
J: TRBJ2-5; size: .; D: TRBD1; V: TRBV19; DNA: TGTGCCAGTAGTATGGGGACAGCTAGGCAGACCCAGTACTTC; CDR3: CASSMGTARQTQYF
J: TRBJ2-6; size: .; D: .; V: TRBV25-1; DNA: TGTGCCAGCAGTGAACTCCTTCCTGGGGCCAACGTCCTGACTTTC; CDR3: CASSELLPGANVLTF
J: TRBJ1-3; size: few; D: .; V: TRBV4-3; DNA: TGCGCCAGCAGCCAAGAACCAGGTCCCTACACCATATATTTT; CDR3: CASSQEPGPYTIYF
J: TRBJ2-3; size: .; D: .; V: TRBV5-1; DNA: TGCGCCAGCAGGTATGGCGGGAGCACAGATACGCAGTATTTT; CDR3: CASRYGGSTDTQYF
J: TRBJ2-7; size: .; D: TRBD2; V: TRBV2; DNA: TGTGCCAGCAAATTGAGCGGGGGGCTAAACTACGAGCAGTACTTC; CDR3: CASKLSGGLNYEQYF
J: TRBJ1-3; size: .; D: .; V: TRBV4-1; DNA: TGCGCCAGCAGCCAAGGAGGGGCCAGAAACACCATATATTTT; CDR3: CASSQGGARNTIYF
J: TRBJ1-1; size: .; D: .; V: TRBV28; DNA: TGTGCCAGCAGTCCGGATGCGATCACTGAAGCTTTCTTT; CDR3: CASSPDAITEAFF
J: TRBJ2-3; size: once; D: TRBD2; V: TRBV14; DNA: TGTGCCAGCAGCCCCTTATCTAGCGGGCCCGCGGGGGATACGCAGTATTTT; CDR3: CASSPLSSGPAGDTQYF
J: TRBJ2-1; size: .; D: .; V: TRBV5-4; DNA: TGTGCCAGCAGCACAGTAGACAATGAGCAGTTCTTC; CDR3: CASSTVDNEQFF